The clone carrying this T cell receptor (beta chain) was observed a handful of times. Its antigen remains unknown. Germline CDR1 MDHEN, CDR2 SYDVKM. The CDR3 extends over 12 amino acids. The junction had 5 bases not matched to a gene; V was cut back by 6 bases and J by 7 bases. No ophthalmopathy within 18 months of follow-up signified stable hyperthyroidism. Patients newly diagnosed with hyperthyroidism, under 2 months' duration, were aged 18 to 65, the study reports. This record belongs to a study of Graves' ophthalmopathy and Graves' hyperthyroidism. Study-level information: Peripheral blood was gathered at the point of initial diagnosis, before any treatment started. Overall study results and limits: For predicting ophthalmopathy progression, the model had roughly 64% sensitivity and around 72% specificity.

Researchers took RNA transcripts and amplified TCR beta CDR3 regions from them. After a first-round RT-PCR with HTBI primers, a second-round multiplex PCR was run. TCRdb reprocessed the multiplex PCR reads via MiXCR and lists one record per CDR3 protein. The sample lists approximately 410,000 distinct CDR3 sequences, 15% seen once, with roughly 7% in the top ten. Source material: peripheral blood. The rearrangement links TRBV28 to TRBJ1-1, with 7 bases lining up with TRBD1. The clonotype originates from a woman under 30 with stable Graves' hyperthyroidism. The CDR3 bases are TGTGCCAGCAGGTGGACAGGCCTTGAAGCTTTCTTT. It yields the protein CASRWTGLEAFF.